This T cell receptor beta chain originates from a study of cytomegalovirus exposure and HLA in healthy donors. Study-wide context: Approximately 200 million T cells yielded 117 million unique TCR beta sequences in earlier analysis. There were over 350 genotyped donors. Of these, roughly 80% fell in the genetic ancestry cluster associated with self-reported Caucasian donors. General observations from the study: In a later analysis, V- and J-gene trimming of beta chains associated with a DCLRE1C missense variant, replicated independently.

Concerning this clone: Its target is unknown.

The PCR had 60 Vbeta and 13 Jbeta primers. Method: immunoSEQ multiplex PCR; TCRdb's copy keeps in-frame clones and lacks some. Its table lists some 130,000 clones. CDR3 length equals 16 residues. CDR1 is MDHEN, CDR2 SYDVKM, per germline. With 2 bases clipped from V and 3 bases from J, the junction kept 6 bases outside the gene matches. The rearrangement uses TRBV28 and TRBJ2-3; TRBD1 agrees at 9 bases. The TCR was taken from a woman aged 40-49 years in good health and CMV-seropositive. The sequencing input was PBMCs. DNA for the CDR3: TGTGCCAGCAGTTTAGATACAGGGGGCTGGACAGATACGCAGTATTTT. It codes for CASSLDTGGWTDTQYF.